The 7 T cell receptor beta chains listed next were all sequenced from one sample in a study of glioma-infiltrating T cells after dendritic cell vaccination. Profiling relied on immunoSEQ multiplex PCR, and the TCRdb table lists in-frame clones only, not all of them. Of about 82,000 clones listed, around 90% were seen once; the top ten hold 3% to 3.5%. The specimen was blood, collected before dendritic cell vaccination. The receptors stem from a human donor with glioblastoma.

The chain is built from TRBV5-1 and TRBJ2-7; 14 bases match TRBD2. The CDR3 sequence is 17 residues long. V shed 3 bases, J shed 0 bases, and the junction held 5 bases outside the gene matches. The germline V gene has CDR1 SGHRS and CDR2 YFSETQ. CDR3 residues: CASSSTSGGAYSYEQYF. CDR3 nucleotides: TGCGCCAGCAGCTCGACTAGCGGGGGGGCCTACTCCTACGAGCAGTACTTC.

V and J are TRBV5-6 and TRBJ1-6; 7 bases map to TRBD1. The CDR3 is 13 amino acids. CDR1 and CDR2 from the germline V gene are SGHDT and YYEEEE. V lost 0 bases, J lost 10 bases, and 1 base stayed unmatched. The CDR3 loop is CASSLDRGSPLHF. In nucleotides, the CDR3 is TGTGCCAGCAGCTTGGACAGGGGCTCACCCCTCCACTTT.

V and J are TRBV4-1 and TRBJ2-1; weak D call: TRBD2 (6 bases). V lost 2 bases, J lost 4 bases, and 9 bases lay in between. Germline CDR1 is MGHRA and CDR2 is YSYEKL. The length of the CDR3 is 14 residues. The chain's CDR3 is CASSQPGLYNEQFF. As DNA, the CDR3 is TGCGCCAGCAGCCAACCGGGACTGTACAATGAGCAGTTCTTC.

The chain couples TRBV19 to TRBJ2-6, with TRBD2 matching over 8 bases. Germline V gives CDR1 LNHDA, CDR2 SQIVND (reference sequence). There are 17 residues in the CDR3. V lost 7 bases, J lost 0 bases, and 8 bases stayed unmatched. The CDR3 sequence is CASTSLAAVSGANVLTF. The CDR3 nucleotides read TGTGCCAGTACCTCACTAGCGGCAGTCTCTGGGGCCAACGTCCTGACTTTC.

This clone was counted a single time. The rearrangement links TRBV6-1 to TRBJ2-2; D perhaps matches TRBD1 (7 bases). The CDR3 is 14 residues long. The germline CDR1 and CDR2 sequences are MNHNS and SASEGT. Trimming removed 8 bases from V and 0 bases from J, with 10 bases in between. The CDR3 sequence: CASAGQPNTGELFF. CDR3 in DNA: TGTGCCAGCGCGGGACAGCCGAACACCGGGGAGCTGTTTTTT.

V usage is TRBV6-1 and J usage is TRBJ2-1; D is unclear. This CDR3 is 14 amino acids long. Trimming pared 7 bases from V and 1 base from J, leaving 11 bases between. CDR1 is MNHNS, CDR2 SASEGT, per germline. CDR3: CASTPSVSYNEQFF. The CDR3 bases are TGTGCCAGCACTCCTAGTGTTTCCTACAATGAGCAGTTCTTC.

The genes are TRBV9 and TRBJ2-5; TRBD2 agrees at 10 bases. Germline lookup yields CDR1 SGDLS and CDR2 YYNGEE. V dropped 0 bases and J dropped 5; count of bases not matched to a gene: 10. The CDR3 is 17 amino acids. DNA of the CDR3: TGTGCCAGCAGCGTAGGAGGGAGCGGGAGGGCCGTTGAGACCCAGTACTTC. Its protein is CASSVGGSGRAVETQYF.